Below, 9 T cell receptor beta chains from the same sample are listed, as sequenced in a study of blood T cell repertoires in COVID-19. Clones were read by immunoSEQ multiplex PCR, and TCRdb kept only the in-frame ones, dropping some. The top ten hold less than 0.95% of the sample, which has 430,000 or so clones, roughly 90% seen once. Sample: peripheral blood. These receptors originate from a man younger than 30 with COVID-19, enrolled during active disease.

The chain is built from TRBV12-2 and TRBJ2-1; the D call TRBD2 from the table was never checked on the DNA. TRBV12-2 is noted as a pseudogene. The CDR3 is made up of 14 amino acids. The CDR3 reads CASRRKRGGDEQFF. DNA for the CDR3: TGTGCAAGTCGCCGTAAGCGGGGGGGCGATGAGCAGTTCTTC.

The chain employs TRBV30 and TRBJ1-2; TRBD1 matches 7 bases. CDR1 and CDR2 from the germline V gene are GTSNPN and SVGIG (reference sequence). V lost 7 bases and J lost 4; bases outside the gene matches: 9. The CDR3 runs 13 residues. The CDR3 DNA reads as TGTGCCTCCAACAGGGGAGCTGGCTATGGCTACACCTTC. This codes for CASNRGAGYGYTF.

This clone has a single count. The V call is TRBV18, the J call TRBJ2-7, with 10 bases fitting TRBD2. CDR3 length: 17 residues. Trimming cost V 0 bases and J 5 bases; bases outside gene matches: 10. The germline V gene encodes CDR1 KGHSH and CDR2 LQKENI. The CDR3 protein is CASSPPPSGRKANEQYF. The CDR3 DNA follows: TGTGCCAGCTCACCACCGCCTAGCGGGAGAAAGGCGAACGAGCAGTACTTC.

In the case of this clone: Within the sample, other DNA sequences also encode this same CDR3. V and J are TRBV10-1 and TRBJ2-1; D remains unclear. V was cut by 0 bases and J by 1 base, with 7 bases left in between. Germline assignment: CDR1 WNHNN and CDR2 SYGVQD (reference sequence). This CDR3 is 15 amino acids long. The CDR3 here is CASSESAVSYNEQFF. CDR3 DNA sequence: TGCGCCAGCAGTGAGTCGGCGGTGTCCTACAATGAGCAGTTCTTC.

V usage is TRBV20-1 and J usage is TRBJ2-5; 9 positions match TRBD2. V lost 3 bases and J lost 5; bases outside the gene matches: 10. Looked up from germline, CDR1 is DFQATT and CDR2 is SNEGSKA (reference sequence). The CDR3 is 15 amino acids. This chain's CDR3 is CSASPTGGRVETQYF. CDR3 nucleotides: TGCAGTGCTAGTCCCACGGGCGGGAGGGTGGAGACCCAGTACTTC.

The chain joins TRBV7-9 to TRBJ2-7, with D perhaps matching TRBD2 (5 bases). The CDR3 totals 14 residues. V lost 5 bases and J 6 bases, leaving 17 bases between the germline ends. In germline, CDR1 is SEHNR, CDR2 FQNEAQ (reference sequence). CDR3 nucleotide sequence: TGTGCCAGCAGCCAGACACAGCAACGGGGCGAGCAGTACTTC. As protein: CASSQTQQRGEQYF.

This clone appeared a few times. CDR3 nucleotides: TGTGCCAGCAGGACAGGGGTTCAGCCCCAGCATTTT. Its protein product is CASRTGVQPQHF. The V gene is TRBV6-5, the J gene TRBJ1-5, with TRBD1 matching 8 bases. V lost 6 bases and J lost 6; bases outside the gene matches: 1. This CDR3 comprises 12 residues. Germline CDR1 is MNHEY and CDR2 is SVGAGI.

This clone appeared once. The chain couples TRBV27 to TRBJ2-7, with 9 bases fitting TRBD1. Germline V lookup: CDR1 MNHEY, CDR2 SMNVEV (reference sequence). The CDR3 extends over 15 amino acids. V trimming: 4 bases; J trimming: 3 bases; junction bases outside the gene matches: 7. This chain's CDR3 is CASSSLQGASYEQYF. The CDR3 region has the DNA TGTGCCAGCAGTTCGCTACAGGGGGCTAGCTACGAGCAGTACTTC.

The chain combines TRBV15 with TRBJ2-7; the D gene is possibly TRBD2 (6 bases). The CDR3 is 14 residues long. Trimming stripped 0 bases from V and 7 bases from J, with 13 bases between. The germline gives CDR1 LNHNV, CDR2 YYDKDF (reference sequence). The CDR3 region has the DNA TGTGCCACCAGCAGAGATACCGGGAGAGCAGAGCAGTACTTC. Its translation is CATSRDTGRAEQYF.